The 11 T cell receptor beta chains below all came from one sample that was sequenced in a study of cytomegalovirus exposure and HLA in healthy donors. PCR used 60 Vbeta primers and 13 Jbeta primers. Using immunoSEQ multiplex PCR, the repertoire was profiled, and TCRdb retains in-frame clones only, with some absent. The sample includes about 180,000 clones, around three quarters seen only once; the top ten take approximately 2.1%. Input material: PBMCs. The receptor set was obtained from a woman aged 25 to 39 in good health and CMV-seronegative.

This clone was detected only a few times. The chain uses TRBV29-1 and TRBJ1-2; D remains unclear. V gave up 7 bases and J gave up 8 bases, with 5 bases separating them. There are 8 residues in the CDR3. The V gene's germline CDR1 is SQVTM and CDR2 ANQGSEA. The CDR3 DNA reads TGCAGCGCCTCCGGCTACACCTTC. Translation: CSASGYTF.

The V gene is TRBV10-2, the J gene TRBJ1-2, with D hard to call. CDR1 and CDR2 from the germline V gene are WSHSY and SAAADI. This CDR3 contains 14 residues. Trimming cost V 4 bases and J 4 bases, with 13 bases left between them. The DNA for the CDR3 is TGCGCCAGCAGTGCCGCCCGAGTCGCCTATGGCTACACCTTC. Amino acid sequence: CASSAARVAYGYTF.

V and J are TRBV21-1 and TRBJ2-5; the DNA was not compared with TRBD1, the D call given in the table. TRBV21-1 is listed as a pseudogene. This CDR3 spans 13 amino acids. The CDR3 DNA follows: TGTGCCAGCACCCTTCAGGCCCCGGGACAGACTTACTTC. This sequence encodes CASTLQAPGQTYF.

Points on this clone: Additional DNA sequences in this sample encode the identical CDR3. The V call is TRBV5-6, the J call TRBJ2-7; 9 bases are a match to TRBD2. The CDR3 has 15 residues. CDR1 is SGHDT, CDR2 YYEEEE, per germline. V lost 0 bases, J lost 2 bases, and 3 bases stayed unmatched. Written as DNA, the CDR3 is TGTGCCAGCAGCTTGGGGCTAGCGGGGCCCTACGAGCAGTACTTC. Amino acids: CASSLGLAGPYEQYF.

The J gene is TRBJ1-3, the V gene TRBV2; 8 nucleotides match TRBD1. With V trimmed by 5 bases and J by 0 bases, 6 bases remained unmatched. In germline, CDR1 is SNHLY, CDR2 FYNNEI. This CDR3 has 16 residues. This CDR3 reads CASSNYRGNSGNTIYF. The CDR3 nucleotides read TGTGCCAGCAGTAATTACAGGGGGAACTCTGGAAACACCATATATTTT.

The gene calls are TRBV15 and TRBJ1-2; D uncertain. CDR1 and CDR2 from the germline V gene are LNHNV and YYDKDF (reference sequence). Deletions cut 0 bases from V and 1 base from J, with 12 bases between. The CDR3 totals 16 residues. The CDR3 spells CATSRDFLEGNYGYTF. The CDR3 region has the DNA TGTGCCACCAGCAGAGATTTTTTAGAGGGTAACTATGGCTACACCTTC.

The genes are TRBV27 and TRBJ1-6; TRBD1 might be the D (5 bases). CDR1 and CDR2 (germline): MNHEY, SMNVEV (reference sequence). The CDR3 totals 17 residues. Trimming cost V 0 bases and J 9 bases, with 18 bases left between them. The chain's CDR3 is CASSLSIGSQRGSPLHF. The CDR3 DNA reads as TGTGCCAGCAGTTTATCGATCGGGTCTCAAAGGGGTTCACCCCTCCACTTT.

V is TRBV9 and J is TRBJ2-7, with TRBD1 identical over 9 bases. The CDR3 has 14 residues. V lost 4 bases, J lost 3 bases, and 5 bases stayed unmatched. Looked up from germline, CDR1 is SGDLS and CDR2 is YYNGEE. CDR3 nucleotides: TGTGCCAGCAGCCAGGGACAGGGATACTACGAGCAGTACTTC. Its translation: CASSQGQGYYEQYF.

The V call is TRBV19, the J call TRBJ2-3; 7 bases map to TRBD2. Germline assignment: CDR1 LNHDA and CDR2 SQIVND (reference sequence). CDR3 length: 20 residues. J was trimmed by 6 bases and V by 6 bases; bases with no gene match: 27. CDR3 DNA sequence: TGTGCCAGTAGCAAAACCTTGAGCGGGGAGGGACCATACGGACGGGATACGCAGTATTTT. This encodes CASSKTLSGEGPYGRDTQYF.

This clone has only one observation. The J gene is TRBJ1-5, the V gene TRBV7-8; a possible D gene is TRBD1 (5 bases). This CDR3 has 15 amino acids. Germline CDR1 reads SGHVS; CDR2 reads FQNEAQ. The V gene lost 7 bases and the J gene lost 1 base, with 14 bases spanning the gap. The CDR3 DNA sequence: TGTGCCAGCACCGCCCTGGGGGGGAGCAATCAGCCCCAGCATTTT. Its translation: CASTALGGSNQPQHF.

This clone was counted only a few times. The rearrangement uses TRBV6-1 and TRBJ1-2; weak D call: TRBD1 (5 bases). Trimming pared 1 base from V and 7 bases from J, leaving 19 bases between. Germline V gives CDR1 MNHNS, CDR2 SASEGT. The CDR3 covers 16 residues. This chain's CDR3 is CASSEGSNRPRVGYTF. The CDR3 DNA is TGTGCCAGCAGTGAAGGTAGTAACAGGCCTCGGGTTGGCTACACCTTC.